This paragraph covers one T cell receptor (beta chain) sequence. In the authors' workflow: Estimation of nucleated cell counts was performed using reference gene primer amplification. The data were produced by immunoSEQ multiplex PCR, yet TCRdb's version contains in-frame clones alone and is incomplete. D and trimming were read from the DNA, whereas the V and J calls and clone size are those reported in that table. In the table there are 40,000 or so clones, roughly 90% of which are singletons. This record belongs to a study of blood T cell repertoires in COVID-19. The overall study: Both acute and convalescent COVID-19 samples were obtained from the United States, Italy and Spain.

This receptor was identified in a human donor in a cohort sampled during active COVID-19. Source material: peripheral blood.

For the CDR3, the DNA is TGTGCCAGCAGCTTGCTCCGGGACACACGTAATGAAAAACTGTTTTTT. This codes for CASSLLRDTRNEKLFF. The chain recombines TRBV7-8 with TRBJ1-4; tentatively, D is TRBD1 (6 bases). CDR3 size: 16 residues. The germline gives CDR1 SGHVS, CDR2 FQNEAQ. Trimming took 3 bases from V and 4 from J, leaving 15 bases between them.